The rows below give T cell receptor beta chains drawn from one sample of a study of T cell repertoires in cytomegalovirus infection. TCRdb itself ran the reads through MiXCR, one entry per CDR3 protein. The sample shows approximately 500,000 distinct CDR3 sequences, less than 30% of them seen only once. Sequencing used PBMCs. The receptors originated from a human donor in good health (CMV status not recorded). Some clones in this sample may be carry-over from other donors' samples. Both conserved end residues are part of each CDR3. Each record gives: V gene, clone size, J gene, CDR3 length, D gene, CDR3 protein, CDR3 DNA. A D gene is named only where the DNA matches it firmly. Rows give clone size only sometimes, using once, few, many, or a class for an expanded clone.

TRBV28	-	TRBJ1-4	12	-	CASSPPSWELFF	TGTGCCAGCAGTCCCCCCAGCTGGGAACTGTTTTTT
TRBV4-1	few	TRBJ2-1	17	TRBD1	CASSQDGSGGPSNEQFF	TGCGCCAGCAGCCAAGATGGGTCAGGGGGCCCCTCAAATGAGCAGTTCTTC
TRBV29-1	-	TRBJ2-5	12	TRBD1	CSVTGAQETQYF	TGCAGCGTTACAGGGGCCCAAGAGACCCAGTACTTC
TRBV7-8	-	TRBJ2-3	17	-	CASSLVRTPSTTDTQYF	TGTGCCAGCAGCTTAGTAAGGACTCCGTCCACCACAGATACGCAGTATTTT
TRBV2	few	TRBJ1-2	14	-	CASRTLGAGYGYTF	TGTGCCAGTCGGACCTTGGGCGCGGGCTATGGCTACACCTTC
TRBV20-1	-	TRBJ2-1	11	-	CSARAQLEQFF	TGCAGTGCTAGAGCGCAGCTTGAGCAGTTCTTC
TRBV6-8	-	TRBJ1-5	15	-	CASRNLRHNNQPQHF	TGTGCCAGCAGAAATTTAAGGCATAACAATCAGCCCCAGCATTTT
TRBV19	-	TRBJ2-4	14	-	CASSGERAKNIQYF	TGTGCCAGTAGTGGCGAGAGAGCCAAAAACATTCAGTACTTC
TRBV29-1	-	TRBJ2-1	14	TRBD2	CSVAGLASYNEQFF	TGCAGCGTGGCTGGACTAGCATCCTACAATGAGCAGTTCTTC
TRBV7-8	few	TRBJ1-2	13	-	CASSLGPIYGYTF	TGTGCCAGCAGTTTAGGACCGATTTATGGCTACACCTTC
TRBV19	-	TRBJ1-1	13	-	CASSPFMNTEAFF	TGTGCCAGTAGCCCCTTTATGAACACTGAAGCTTTCTTT
TRBV5-5	-	TRBJ2-3	16	TRBD1	CASSVRDRPYSDTQYF	TGTGCCAGCAGCGTCCGGGACAGACCCTACTCGGATACGCAGTATTTT
TRBV7-2	many	TRBJ1-1	14	TRBD1	CASSPGQMNTEAFF	TGTGCCAGCAGCCCGGGACAGATGAACACTGAAGCTTTCTTT
TRBV29-1	-	TRBJ1-5	14	-	CSALPGTGNQPQHF	TGCAGCGCCCTTCCCGGGACGGGGAATCAGCCCCAGCATTTT
TRBV13	-	TRBJ2-1	15	-	CASSTDESTNNEQFF	TGTGCCAGCAGCACAGACGAGTCCACGAACAATGAGCAGTTCTTC
TRBV27	-	TRBJ2-7	16	-	CASRERGIAASYEQYF	TGTGCCAGCAGGGAAAGAGGTATTGCGGCTTCCTACGAGCAGTACTTC
TRBV10-3	-	TRBJ1-2	14	-	CAISEDKGNYGYTF	TGTGCCATCAGTGAGGATAAGGGAAACTATGGCTACACCTTC
TRBV4-1	-	TRBJ2-7	17	TRBD2	CASSPGQTSGSTHEQYF	TGCGCCAGCAGCCCAGGCCAGACTAGCGGGAGTACCCACGAGCAGTACTTC
TRBV20-1	few	TRBJ2-1	13	-	CSARGLLPNEQFF	TGCAGTGCTAGAGGACTCTTGCCTAATGAGCAGTTCTTC
TRBV28	few	TRBJ1-5	14	TRBD1	CASIPTGGTQPQHF	TGTGCCAGCATACCCACAGGGGGAACTCAGCCCCAGCATTTT
TRBV28	-	TRBJ2-1	20	-	CASTGGQGGSSGGWYNEQFF	TGTGCCAGCACCGGAGGCCAGGGGGGGTCGTCGGGAGGGTGGTACAATGAGCAGTTCTTC
TRBV5-4	few	TRBJ2-7	17	TRBD2	CASSFGTSGRDSYEQYF	TGTGCCAGCAGCTTCGGGACTAGCGGGCGCGACTCCTACGAGCAGTACTTC
TRBV5-1	-	TRBJ2-1	17	-	CASSSGYGTVTYNEQFF	TGCGCCAGCAGCTCTGGCTATGGGACGGTCACCTACAATGAGCAGTTCTTC
TRBV12-3/TRBV12-4	-	TRBJ1-4	13	-	CASSPGLGPQLFF	TGTGCCAGCAGCCCGGGGTTGGGGCCACAACTGTTTTTT
TRBV7-6	many	TRBJ2-3	17	TRBD2	CASSLEAGRPSTDTQYF	TGTGCCAGCAGCTTAGAAGCGGGGCGGCCTAGCACAGATACGCAGTATTTT
TRBV7-2	many	TRBJ1-5	16	TRBD1	CASSLVRGQGDQPQHF	TGTGCCAGCAGCTTAGTGAGAGGACAGGGGGATCAGCCCCAGCATTTT
TRBV16	-	TRBJ2-7	16	-	CASSQTPDSILYEQYF	TGTGCCAGCAGCCAAACTCCGGACAGTATTCTATACGAGCAGTACTTC
TRBV7-2	many	TRBJ2-5	14	-	CASSWGQFQETQYF	TGTGCCAGCAGCTGGGGACAATTTCAAGAGACCCAGTACTTC
TRBV11-2	many	TRBJ2-1	17	TRBD2	CASSSTLAGVSYNEQFF	TGTGCCAGCAGCTCGACCCTAGCGGGAGTTTCCTACAATGAGCAGTTCTTC
TRBV19	few	TRBJ2-5	14	-	CASSDTGYQETQYF	TGTGCCAGTAGTGATACAGGCTACCAAGAGACCCAGTACTTC